This T cell receptor beta chain was documented in a study of CD8 T cells in ankylosing spondylitis. Overall study results and limits: Ankylosing spondylitis blood appeared to be characterized by a TCR beta motif of several highly homologous variants. Prior literature has documented some motif variants in synovial fluid and blood from reactive arthritis.

This clonotype was seen a few times. Its cognate antigen is unknown. Trimming shortened V by 4 bases and J by 9 bases, and 10 bases separated the two germline ends. The CDR3 is 11 residues long. From germline, CDR1 is ENHRY and CDR2 SYGVKD. Libraries for TCR beta were made by quantitative 5'-RACE with molecular barcodes. TCRdb processed the 5' RACE reads anew with MiXCR; each CDR3 protein has one entry. The sample carries some 150,000 distinct CDR3 sequences, approximately 48% recorded once. The sequence came from a male donor with ankylosing spondylitis. The sequenced material came from synovial fluid, either unsorted or a sorted T cell fraction (not recorded which). This rearrangement joins TRBV10-3 to TRBJ2-7; D ambiguous. The CDR3 here is CAISAAFGQYF. As DNA, the CDR3 is TGTGCCATCAGTGCAGCGTTTGGGCAGTACTTC.